This TCR beta chain was sequenced in a study of cytomegalovirus exposure and HLA in healthy donors. Regarding the study as a whole: Altogether, around 160 TCR beta chains were recorded as cytomegalovirus-associated.

Germline values: CDR1 SEHNR, CDR2 FQNEAQ (reference sequence). The CDR3 contains 16 residues. The V segment lost 1 base and the J segment 5 bases; nucleotides outside the gene matches: 9. The table came from immunoSEQ multiplex PCR; TCRdb's copy has only in-frame clones and leaves some out. This table has more than 90,000 clones, roughly 88% appearing once. In the case of this clone: Antigen specificity is unknown.

The origin of this receptor is a man aged 18 to 30 in good health and CMV-seronegative. Sequencing input: PBMCs. The genes are TRBV7-9 and TRBJ2-7, with 9 bases identical to TRBD1. The CDR3 sequence is CASSLGTGTGIDEQYF. The CDR3, as DNA: TGTGCCAGCAGCTTAGGAACCGGGACAGGGATCGACGAGCAGTACTTC.